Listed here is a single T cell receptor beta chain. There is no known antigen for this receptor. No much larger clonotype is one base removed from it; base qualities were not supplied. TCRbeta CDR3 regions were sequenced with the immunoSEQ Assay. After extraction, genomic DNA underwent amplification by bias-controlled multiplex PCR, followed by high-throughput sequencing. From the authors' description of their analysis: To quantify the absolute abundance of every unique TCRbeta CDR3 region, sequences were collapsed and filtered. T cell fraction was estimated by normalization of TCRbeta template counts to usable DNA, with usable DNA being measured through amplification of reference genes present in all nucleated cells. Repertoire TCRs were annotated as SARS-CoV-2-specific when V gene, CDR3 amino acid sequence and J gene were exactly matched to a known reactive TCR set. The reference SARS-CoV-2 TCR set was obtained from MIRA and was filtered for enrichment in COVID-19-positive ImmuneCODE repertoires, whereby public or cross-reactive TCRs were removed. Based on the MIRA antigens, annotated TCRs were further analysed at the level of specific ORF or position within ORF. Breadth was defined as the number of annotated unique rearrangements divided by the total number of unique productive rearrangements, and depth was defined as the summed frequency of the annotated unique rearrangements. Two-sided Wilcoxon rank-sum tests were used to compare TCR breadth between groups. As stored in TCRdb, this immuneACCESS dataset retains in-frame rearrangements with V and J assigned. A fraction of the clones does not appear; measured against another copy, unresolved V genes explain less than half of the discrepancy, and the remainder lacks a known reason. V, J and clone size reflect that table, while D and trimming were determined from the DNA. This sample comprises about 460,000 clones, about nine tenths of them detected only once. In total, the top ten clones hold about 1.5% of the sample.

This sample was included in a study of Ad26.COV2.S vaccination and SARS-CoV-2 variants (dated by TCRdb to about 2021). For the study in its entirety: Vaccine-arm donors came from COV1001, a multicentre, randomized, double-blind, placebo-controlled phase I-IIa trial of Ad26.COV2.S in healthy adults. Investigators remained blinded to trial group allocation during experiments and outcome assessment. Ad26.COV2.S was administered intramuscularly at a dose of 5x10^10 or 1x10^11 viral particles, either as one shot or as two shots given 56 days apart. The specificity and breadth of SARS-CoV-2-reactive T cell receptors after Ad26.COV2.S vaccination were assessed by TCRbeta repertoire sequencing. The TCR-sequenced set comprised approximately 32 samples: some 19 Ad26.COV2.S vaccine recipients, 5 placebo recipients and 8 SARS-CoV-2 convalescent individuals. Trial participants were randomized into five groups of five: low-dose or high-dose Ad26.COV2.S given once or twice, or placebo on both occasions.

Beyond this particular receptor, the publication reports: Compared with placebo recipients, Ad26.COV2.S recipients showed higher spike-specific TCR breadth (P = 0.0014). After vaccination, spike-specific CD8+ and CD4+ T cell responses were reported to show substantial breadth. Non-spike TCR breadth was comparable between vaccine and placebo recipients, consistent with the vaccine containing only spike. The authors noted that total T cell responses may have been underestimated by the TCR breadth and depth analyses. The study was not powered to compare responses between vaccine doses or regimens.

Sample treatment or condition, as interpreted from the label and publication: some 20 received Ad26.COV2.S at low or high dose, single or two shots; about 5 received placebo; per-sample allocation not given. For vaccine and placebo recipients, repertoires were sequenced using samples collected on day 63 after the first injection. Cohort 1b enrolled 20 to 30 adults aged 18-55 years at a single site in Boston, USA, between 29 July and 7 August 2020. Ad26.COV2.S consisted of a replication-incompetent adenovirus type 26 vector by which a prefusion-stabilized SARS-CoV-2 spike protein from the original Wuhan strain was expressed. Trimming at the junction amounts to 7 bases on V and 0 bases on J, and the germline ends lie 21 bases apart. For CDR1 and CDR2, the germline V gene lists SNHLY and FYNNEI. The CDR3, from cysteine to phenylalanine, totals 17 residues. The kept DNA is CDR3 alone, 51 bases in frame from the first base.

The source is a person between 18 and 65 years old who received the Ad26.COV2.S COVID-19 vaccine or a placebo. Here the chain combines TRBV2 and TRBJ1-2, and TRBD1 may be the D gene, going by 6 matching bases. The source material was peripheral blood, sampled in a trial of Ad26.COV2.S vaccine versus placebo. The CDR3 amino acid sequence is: CASKALGAVRANYGYTF. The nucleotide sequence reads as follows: TGTGCCAGCAAGGCCTTGGGGGCCGTCAGAGCTAACTATGGCTACACCTTC.